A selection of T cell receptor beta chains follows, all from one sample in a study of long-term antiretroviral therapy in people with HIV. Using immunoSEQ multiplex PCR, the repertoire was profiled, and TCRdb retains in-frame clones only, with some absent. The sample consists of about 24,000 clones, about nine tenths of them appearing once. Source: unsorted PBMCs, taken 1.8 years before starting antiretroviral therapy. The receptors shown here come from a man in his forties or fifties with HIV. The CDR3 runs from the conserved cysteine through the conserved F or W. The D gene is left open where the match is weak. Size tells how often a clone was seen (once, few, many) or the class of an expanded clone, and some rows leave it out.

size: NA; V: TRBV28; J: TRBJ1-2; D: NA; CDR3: CAYSQGRFYGYTF; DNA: TGTGCCTATAGCCAGGGGAGGTTCTATGGCTACACCTTC
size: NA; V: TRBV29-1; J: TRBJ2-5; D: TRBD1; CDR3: CSVEGQAETQYF; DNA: TGCAGCGTTGAGGGACAGGCAGAGACCCAGTACTTC
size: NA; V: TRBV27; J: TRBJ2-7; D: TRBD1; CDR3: CASRSVQGAWEQYF; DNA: TGTGCCAGCAGGAGCGTACAGGGGGCGTGGGAGCAGTACTTC
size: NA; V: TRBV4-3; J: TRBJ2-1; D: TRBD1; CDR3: CASSQTTGGSYNEQFF; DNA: TGCGCCAGCAGCCAAACTACAGGGGGCTCCTACAATGAGCAGTTCTTC
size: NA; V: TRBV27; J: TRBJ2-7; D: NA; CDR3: CASSFRDSYEQYF; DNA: TGTGCCAGCAGTTTCAGGGACTCCTACGAGCAGTACTTC
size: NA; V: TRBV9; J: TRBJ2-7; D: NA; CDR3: CASSVEQGATYEQYF; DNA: TGTGCCAGCAGCGTGGAACAAGGAGCCACCTACGAGCAGTACTTC
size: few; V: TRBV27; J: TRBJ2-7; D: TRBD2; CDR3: CASSLGGRRYEQYF; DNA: TGTGCCAGCAGTTTAGGCGGGAGACGGTACGAGCAGTACTTC
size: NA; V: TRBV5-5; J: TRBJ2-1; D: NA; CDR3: CASSLTSGLYNEQFF; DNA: TGTGCCAGCAGCTTGACAAGCGGGCTCTACAATGAGCAGTTCTTC
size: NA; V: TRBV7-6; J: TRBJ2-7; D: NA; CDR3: CASSPNGGVVSYEQYF; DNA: TGTGCCAGCAGCCCAAATGGAGGGGTGGTCTCCTACGAGCAGTACTTC
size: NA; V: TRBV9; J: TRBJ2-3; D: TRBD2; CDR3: CASSGTSGRNADTQYF; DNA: TGTGCCAGCAGCGGAACTAGCGGGAGGAACGCAGATACGCAGTATTTT
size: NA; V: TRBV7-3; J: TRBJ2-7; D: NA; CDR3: CASSPQPGSSYEQYF; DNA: TGTGCCAGCAGCCCTCAACCGGGGAGCTCCTACGAGCAGTACTTC
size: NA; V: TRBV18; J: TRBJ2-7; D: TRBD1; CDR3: CASSTRTGFEQYF; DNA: TGTGCCAGCTCAACACGGACAGGGTTCGAGCAGTACTTC
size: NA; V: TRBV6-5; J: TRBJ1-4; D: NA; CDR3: CASSYMGRVHEKLFF; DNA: TGTGCCAGCAGTTATATGGGCAGGGTTCATGAAAAACTGTTTTTT
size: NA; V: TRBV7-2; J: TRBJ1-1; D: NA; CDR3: CASSLSPGNTEAFF; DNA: TGTGCCAGCAGCTTAAGCCCAGGGAACACTGAAGCTTTCTTT
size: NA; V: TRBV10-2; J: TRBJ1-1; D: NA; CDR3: CASSDRGGTEAFF; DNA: TGCGCCAGCAGTGACAGGGGTGGCACTGAAGCTTTCTTT
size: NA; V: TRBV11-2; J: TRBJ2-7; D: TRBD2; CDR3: CASSLEVGGGSEQYF; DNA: TGTGCCAGCAGCTTAGAAGTAGGCGGGGGAAGCGAGCAGTACTTC
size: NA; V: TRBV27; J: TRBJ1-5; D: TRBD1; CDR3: CASSKFGQGINQPQHF; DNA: TGTGCCAGCAGTAAATTCGGACAGGGGATCAATCAGCCCCAGCATTTT
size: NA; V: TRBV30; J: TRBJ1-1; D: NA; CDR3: CAWSVLEGTEAFF; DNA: TGTGCCTGGAGTGTGCTGGAGGGGACTGAAGCTTTCTTT
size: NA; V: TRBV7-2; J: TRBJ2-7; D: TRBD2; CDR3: CASSPRPLAGGTPYEQYF; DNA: TGTGCCAGCAGCCCGCGCCCACTAGCGGGGGGGACTCCCTACGAGCAGTACTTC
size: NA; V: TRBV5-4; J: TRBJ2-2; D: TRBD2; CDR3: CASSLRTSGRDTGELFF; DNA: TGTGCCAGCAGCTTGAGGACTAGCGGGAGGGACACCGGGGAGCTGTTTTTT
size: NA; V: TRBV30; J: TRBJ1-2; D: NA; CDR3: CAWSGGRLFFNGYTF; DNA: TGTGCCTGGAGCGGGGGGCGATTGTTCTTTAATGGCTACACCTTC
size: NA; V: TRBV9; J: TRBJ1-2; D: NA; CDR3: CASSVGGGFNGYTF; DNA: TGTGCCAGCAGCGTAGGGGGGGGGTTTAATGGCTACACCTTC
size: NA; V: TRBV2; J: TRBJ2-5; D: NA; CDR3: CASQQQETQYF; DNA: TGTGCCAGCCAACAGCAAGAGACCCAGTACTTC
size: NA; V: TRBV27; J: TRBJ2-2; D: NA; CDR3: CASSHRWGAPGGELFF; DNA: TGTGCCAGCAGCCACCGGTGGGGGGCGCCCGGAGGGGAGCTGTTTTTT
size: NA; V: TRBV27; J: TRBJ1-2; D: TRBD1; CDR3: CASSWDRNYGYTF; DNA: TGTGCCAGCAGTTGGGACAGAAACTATGGCTACACCTTC